This paragraph reports one T cell receptor (beta chain). No cognate antigen has been identified for it. No qualities accompany the bases; no much larger clone lies one base away. This specimen belongs to a study of cytomegalovirus exposure and HLA in healthy donors (dated by TCRdb to between 2016 and 2019). Describing the broader study: In an earlier analysis of approximately 640 of the donors, 250 to 300 Gb of sequence data and 120 million or so unique TCR beta sequences from approximately 180 million T cells were reported. Approximately 310 gigabases of sequencing data and tens of millions of unique TCR sequences were included in an early release covering roughly 700 HLA-typed donors. The genetic ancestry cluster associated with self-reported Caucasian donors included 81% of the 300 to 400 genotyped donors. The study aimed to test whether cataloging public T cell receptors could reveal signatures of past pathogen exposure. The T cell repertoires of some 670 subjects were profiled by immunosequencing and related to cytomegalovirus serostatus. A separate validation cohort of about 110 different subjects was used in addition to the roughly 670-subject first cohort. To predict cytomegalovirus infection status, the study brought together high-throughput TCR immunosequencing, statistical association of individual TCRs with disease status, and machine learning. A later analysis re-examined previously published TCR beta repertoires from hundreds of donors and added high-resolution HLA genotyping to investigate patterns of TCR occurrence. Rather than drawing on any new phenotypic data, the later analysis identified candidate immune exposures from TCR beta sequences and the way those sequences occurred across donors. In an earlier analysis of 587 of the donors, high-throughput TCR beta sequencing was used to judge whether each TCR beta V gene segment behaved as functional or pseudogenic. Alongside the repertoire data, information on donor age, sex, ethnicity and CMV serostatus was compiled. A later genetic analysis took genome-wide SNP genotypes for about three fifths of the 666 donors and used that subset as a discovery cohort. All discovery cohort repertoires had been generated on a single sequencing platform. Both class I and class II loci were covered by HLA typing, at four-digit resolution. Typing coverage differed by locus: A, B, C, DRB1 and DQB1 were typed in roughly 620-630 donors, DQA1 in about 500, DPA1 in 600 to 610, and DPB1 in just under 490. A handful of DR-DQ haplotypes were handled as single units for association and clustering because linkage in the cohort was strong. Among roughly 400 genotyped donors of the cohort, an average of about 240,000 unique TCR beta nucleotide sequences was sequenced per donor, of which 15% to 20% were non-productive.

Points the paper makes about the study in general: Immune exposure information for the cohort was limited to CMV serostatus. A further reported finding was that TCR beta sequences accurately predicted the HLA-A and HLA-B alleles for most subjects in the first cohort. According to a later analysis, most CMV-associated TCR beta chains appeared to be HLA-restricted, and the HLA associations seemed to be driven largely by CMV exposure. Correlated functional status among segregating V segments might be attributable to linkage disequilibrium, but an unknown experimental factor could not be ruled out. About 17 rarely observed V segments, including chromosome 9 orphons, were excluded from the earlier analysis of some 590 of the donors because counts were too low. An association between a missense DCLRE1C variant and V-gene and J-gene trimming of TCR beta chains was found in a later genetic analysis and replicated in an independent cohort. A total of 150 to 200 TCR beta chains were listed by the study as associated with cytomegalovirus. Across donors, most TCR sequences were observed very rarely, whereas some public TCRs were present in many individuals. Compared with the 666-donor mean, donors in an Asian-associated ancestry cluster had fewer N-insertions in productive TCRs, according to a later genetic analysis. The presence/absence analyses assumed that sequencing depth was roughly uniform across donors, and that assumption may not be true. A later analysis reported that several top co-occurrence clusters appeared linked to parvovirus B19, influenza, CMV and Epstein-Barr virus. Broadly in line with IMGT annotations, most TCR beta V segments showed up in productive rearrangements about 90% or about 30% of the time in an earlier analysis of 587 of the donors. Cytomegalovirus status was reported to be diagnosed by the classifier with high specificity and sensitivity in both the original and validation cohorts. It was suggested by the authors that the approach could potentially be generalized to other disease states and immunological phenotypes. In a later analysis, some 18,000 TCR beta sequences were associated with specific HLA alleles at a false discovery rate of 0.05. In vitro tests confirmed that a few of the cytomegalovirus-associated TCR beta chains recognize cytomegalovirus antigens. A later analysis found that HLA-associated TCR beta chains were more clonally expanded and had lower generation probabilities than equally common non-associated chains. A cluster of highly shared sequence variants was judged likely to be a technical artifact of the sequencing pipeline. In a later analysis, TCR association rates were found to vary across HLA loci, with the most associated TCRs seen for DRB1 alleles and the fewest for HLA-C alleles. The cohort was sequenced for TCR beta chains only, and without alpha or paired-chain data the features that could be detected were limited. Some IMGT-functional V segments, including TRBV6-2 and TRBV6-3, could not be told apart with the 87-base-pair reads, so those segments were excluded. Strong co-occurrence of HLA alleles, especially DR and DQ, made assigning TCR associations to individual alleles difficult. HLA typing was unavailable for some donors at each locus, so association tests used only the typed subset.

The cohort consisted of 600 to 750 healthy bone marrow donors. At the time of sampling, all cohort members were nominally healthy, though unrecorded immune exposures were likely present. The donor tested CMV seropositive, placing the donor among the roughly 300 seropositive members of the cohort. Every donor gave a peripheral blood sample, and the peripheral blood mononuclear cells from that sample were used for TCR beta sequencing. The Qiagen DNeasy Blood Extraction Kit was used to extract genomic DNA from the blood cell samples. The library was generated by the immunoSEQ multiplex PCR assay. A mixture of 60 forward primers for TCR Vbeta segments and 13 reverse primers for TCR Jbeta segments was used in the multiplex PCR. A multiplex PCR assay on genomic DNA amplified the CDR3 region of rearranged TCR beta genes. The Illumina HiSeq System was used to sequence the amplified TCR beta libraries as 87-base-pair reads. Turning to the authors' computational methods: A later analysis tallied 75 million to 95 million unique TCR beta chains across the 666 repertoires, and about 10 million of those chains were shared by two or more donors. A nearest-neighbor algorithm error-corrected the raw reads and collapsed the reads into unique sequences, merging closely related sequences to remove PCR and sequencing errors. To assign V, D and J gene segments, CDR3 sequences were aligned to IMGT reference sequences. For a sequence to be retained, a match of at least six nucleotides was required to both a V gene segment and a J gene segment. A rearrangement was called productive if the CDR3 had no stop codons and remained in frame with V and J, and every other rearrangement was called non-productive. CDR3 was defined according to IMGT convention as the region running from the second conserved V-encoded cysteine to the conserved J-encoded phenylalanine. The earlier analysis of fewer than 750 of the donors excluded sequences that lacked an unambiguous match to a single V gene segment. In an earlier analysis of about 590 of the donors, a V segment was called functional when productive rearrangements were above 56.7%, and segregating when the standard deviation between donors exceeded 5%. A statistical classification framework was built for diagnosing cytomegalovirus status from the catalog of TCR beta chain sequences. In a later analysis, V and J genes were assigned by comparing TCR nucleotide sequences against IMGT/GENE-DB human TR gene sequences. A later analysis assigned CDR3 sequences and most-parsimonious VDJ recombination scenarios with the TCRdist pipeline. In a later analysis, every TCR beta chain was defined by the combination of its CDR3 amino acid sequence and its V-gene family, and reads without a unique V-gene family were dropped. To address suspected cross-contamination and a sequencing artifact, a later analysis removed 450 to 700 highly shared, low-generation-probability nucleotide sequences. A later analysis calculated a clonal expansion index for each public chain from normalized within-repertoire ranks of inferred template counts. Generation probabilities in a later analysis came from a VDJ recombination model fitted to out-of-frame rearrangements, and those results were checked against IGoR. In a later analysis, TCR-TCR, TCR-HLA and TCR-CMV co-occurrence was scored with hypergeometric tests, and a repertoire-size bias correction was applied to TCR pairs. A later analysis estimated false discovery rates by permuting HLA or CMV assignments 20 times. A later analysis grouped co-occurring TCRs with DBSCAN, adding TCRdist sequence similarity when clustering within HLA-allele-positive subsets. Repertoires with fewer than 30,000 or more than 120,000 public chains were left out of co-occurrence clustering, as were four to six repertoires with anomalous nucleotide sharing. TCRdb limited this immuneACCESS table to in-frame rearrangements with V and J called. A share of clones is missing; checked studies link under half to unresolved V genes, and the rest is unexplained. V and J calls and clone size are copied from that table; D and trimming were computed from the DNA. The sample profile shows 110,000 or so clones; roughly 71% of them were found once. The ten largest clones add up to about 8.6% of the sample.

The trim is 2 bases for V and 4 bases for J, with a gap of 8 bases between the germline ends. The CDR3, cysteine through phenylalanine, is 13 amino acids long. This entry keeps only the CDR3 DNA: 39 bases, framed from base 1. The CDR1 and CDR2 encoded by the germline V gene (reference sequence) are GTSNPN and SVGIG. The chain is assembled from TRBV30 and TRBJ1-4; the D gene lacks a confident call. Specimen: PBMCs. This TCR came from a young man in good health and CMV-seropositive. The CDR3 has the sequence CAWSLASNEKLFF. The DNA sequence reads TGTGCCTGGAGTTTGGCAAGTAATGAAAAACTGTTTTTT. Extended through the reference TRBV30 and TRBJ1-4 proteins, this CDR3 yields the full variable domain: SQTIHQWPATLVQPVGSPLSLECTVEGTSNPNLYWYRQAAGRGLQLLFYSVGIGQISSEVPQNLSASRPQDRQFILSSKKLLLSDSGFYLCAWSLASNEKLFFGSGTQLSVL.